The clone carrying this T cell receptor (beta chain) showed up just a few times. Its target is unknown. Primers for the PCR totalled 60 Vbeta and 13 Jbeta. Study processing details: A follow-up analysis tallied about 80 million unique TCR beta chains, 8.5 million to 14 million shared. Profiled with immunoSEQ multiplex PCR; TCRdb holds only in-frame clones, not every one. V, J and clone size reflect that table, while D and trimming were determined from the DNA. Here the sample spans 170,000 or so clones, over 75% being singletons. This CDR3 is 13 amino acids long. Germline values: CDR1 MNHEY, CDR2 SMNVEV (reference sequence). V gave up 5 bases and J gave up 4 bases, with 12 bases separating them. This sample stems from a study of cytomegalovirus exposure and HLA in healthy donors. Sampled while nominally healthy, donors likely had unrecorded immune exposures. The study, taken as a whole, reports: As a later analysis revealed, most CMV-associated TCR beta chains appeared HLA-restricted.

This clonotype was obtained from a woman aged 25 to 45 in good health and CMV-seronegative. Sequenced input: PBMCs. The chain combines TRBV27 with TRBJ2-7, with D perhaps TRBD1 (5 bases). The CDR3 coding sequence is TGTGCCAGCAGTGCAGGGTTGGTGTACGAGCAGTACTTC. It is translated as CASSAGLVYEQYF.